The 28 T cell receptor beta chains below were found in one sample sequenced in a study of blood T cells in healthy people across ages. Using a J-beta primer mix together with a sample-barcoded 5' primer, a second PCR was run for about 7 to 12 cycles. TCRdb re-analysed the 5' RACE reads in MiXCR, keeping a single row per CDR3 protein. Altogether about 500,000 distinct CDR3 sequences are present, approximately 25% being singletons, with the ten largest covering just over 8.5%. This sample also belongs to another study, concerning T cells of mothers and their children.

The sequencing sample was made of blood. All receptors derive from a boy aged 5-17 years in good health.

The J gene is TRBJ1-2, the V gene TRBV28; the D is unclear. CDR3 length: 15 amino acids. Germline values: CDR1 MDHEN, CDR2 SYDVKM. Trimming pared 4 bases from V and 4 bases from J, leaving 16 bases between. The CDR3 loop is CASSSVDYIGYGYTF. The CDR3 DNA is TGTGCCAGCAGTTCCGTGGACTATATCGGCTATGGCTACACCTTC.

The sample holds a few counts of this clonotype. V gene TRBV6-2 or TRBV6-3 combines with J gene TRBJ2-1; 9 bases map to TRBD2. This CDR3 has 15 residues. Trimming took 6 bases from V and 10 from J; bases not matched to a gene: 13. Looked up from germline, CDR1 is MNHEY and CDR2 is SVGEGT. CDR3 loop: CASSGLARFQGEQFF. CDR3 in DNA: TGTGCCAGCAGCGGACTAGCGCGATTTCAAGGGGAGCAGTTCTTC.

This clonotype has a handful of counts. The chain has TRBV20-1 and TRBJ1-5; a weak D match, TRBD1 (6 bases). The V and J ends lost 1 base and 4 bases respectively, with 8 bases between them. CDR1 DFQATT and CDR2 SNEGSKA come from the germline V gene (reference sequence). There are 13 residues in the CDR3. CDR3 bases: TGCAGTGCTAGAGCACAGGGAAATCAGCCCCAGCATTTT. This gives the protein CSARAQGNQPQHF.

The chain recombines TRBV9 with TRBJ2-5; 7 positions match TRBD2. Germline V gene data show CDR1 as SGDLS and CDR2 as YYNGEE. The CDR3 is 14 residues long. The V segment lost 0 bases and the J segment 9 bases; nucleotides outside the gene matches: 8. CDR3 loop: CASSVASGEQAQYF. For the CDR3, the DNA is TGTGCCAGCAGCGTAGCCAGCGGGGAGCAGGCCCAGTACTTC.

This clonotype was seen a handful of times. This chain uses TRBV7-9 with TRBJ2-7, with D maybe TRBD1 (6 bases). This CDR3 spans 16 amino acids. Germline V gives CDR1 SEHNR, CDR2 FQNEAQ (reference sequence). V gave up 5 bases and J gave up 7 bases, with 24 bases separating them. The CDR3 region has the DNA TGTGCCAGCAGCGCTGGAGTCCTTGGGGGCTACGAGGAGCAGTACTTC. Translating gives CASSAGVLGGYEEQYF.

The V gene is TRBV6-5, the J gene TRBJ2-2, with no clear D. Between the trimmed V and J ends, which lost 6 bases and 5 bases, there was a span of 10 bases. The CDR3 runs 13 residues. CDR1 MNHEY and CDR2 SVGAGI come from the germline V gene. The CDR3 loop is CASRPPLTGELFF. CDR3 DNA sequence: TGTGCCAGCAGGCCTCCTTTAACCGGGGAGCTGTTTTTT.

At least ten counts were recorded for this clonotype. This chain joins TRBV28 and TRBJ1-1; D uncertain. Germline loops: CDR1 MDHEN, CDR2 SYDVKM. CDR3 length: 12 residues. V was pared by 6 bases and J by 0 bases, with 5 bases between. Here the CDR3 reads CASRQLNTEAFF. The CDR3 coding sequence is TGTGCCAGCAGGCAGCTGAACACTGAAGCTTTCTTT.

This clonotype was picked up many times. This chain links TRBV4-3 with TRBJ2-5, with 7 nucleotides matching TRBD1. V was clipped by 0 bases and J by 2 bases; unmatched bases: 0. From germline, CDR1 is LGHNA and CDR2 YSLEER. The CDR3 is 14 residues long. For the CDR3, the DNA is TGCGCCAGCAGCCAAGAGACAGGGCAAGAGACCCAGTACTTC. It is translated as CASSQETGQETQYF.

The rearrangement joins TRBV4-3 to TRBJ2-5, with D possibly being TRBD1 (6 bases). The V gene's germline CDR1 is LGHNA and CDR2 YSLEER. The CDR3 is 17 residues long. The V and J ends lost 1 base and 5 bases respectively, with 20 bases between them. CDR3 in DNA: TGCGCCAGCAGCCAAGGAGGGGGAACCACTATCGTGGAGACCCAGTACTTC. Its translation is CASSQGGGTTIVETQYF.

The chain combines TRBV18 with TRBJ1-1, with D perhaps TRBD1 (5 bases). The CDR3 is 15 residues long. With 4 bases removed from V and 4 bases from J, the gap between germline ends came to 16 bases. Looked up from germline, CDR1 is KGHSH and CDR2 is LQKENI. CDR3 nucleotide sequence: TGTGCCAGCTCACTGCAGGGTCAAGAAGGCACTGAAGCTTTCTTT. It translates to CASSLQGQEGTEAFF.

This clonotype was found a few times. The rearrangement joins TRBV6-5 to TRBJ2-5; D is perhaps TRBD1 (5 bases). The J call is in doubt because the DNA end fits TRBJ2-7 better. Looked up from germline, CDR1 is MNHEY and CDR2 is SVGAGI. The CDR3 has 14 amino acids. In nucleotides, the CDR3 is TGTGCCAGCAGTTACTCGGGTAGGGGTCACGAGCAGTACTTC. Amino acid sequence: CASSYSGRGHEQYF.

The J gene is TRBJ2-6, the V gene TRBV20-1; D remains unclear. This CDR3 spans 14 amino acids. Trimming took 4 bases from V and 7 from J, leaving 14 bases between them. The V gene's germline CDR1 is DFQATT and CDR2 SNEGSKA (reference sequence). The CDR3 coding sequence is TGCAGTGCTACAACGCAGTCCATTGCCAACGTCCTGACTTTC. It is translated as CSATTQSIANVLTF.

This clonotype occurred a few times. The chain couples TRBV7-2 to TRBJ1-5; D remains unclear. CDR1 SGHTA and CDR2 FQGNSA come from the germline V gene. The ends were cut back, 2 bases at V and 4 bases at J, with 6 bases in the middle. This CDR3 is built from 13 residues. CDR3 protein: CASSLRSNQPQHF. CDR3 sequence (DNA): TGTGCCAGCAGCTTAAGGTCGAATCAGCCCCAGCATTTT.

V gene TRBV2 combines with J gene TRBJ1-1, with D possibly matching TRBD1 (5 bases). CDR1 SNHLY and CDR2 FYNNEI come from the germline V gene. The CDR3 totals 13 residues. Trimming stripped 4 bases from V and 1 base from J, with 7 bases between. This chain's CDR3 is CASSVRGNTEAFF. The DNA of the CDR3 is TGTGCCAGCAGTGTTAGGGGGAACACTGAAGCTTTCTTT.

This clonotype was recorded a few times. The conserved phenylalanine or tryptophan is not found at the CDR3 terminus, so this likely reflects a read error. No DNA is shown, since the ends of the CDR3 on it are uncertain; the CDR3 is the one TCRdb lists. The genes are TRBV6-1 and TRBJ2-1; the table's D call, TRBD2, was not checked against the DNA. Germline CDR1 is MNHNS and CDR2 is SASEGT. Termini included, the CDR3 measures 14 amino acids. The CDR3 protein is CASSEPHGLAGGNI.

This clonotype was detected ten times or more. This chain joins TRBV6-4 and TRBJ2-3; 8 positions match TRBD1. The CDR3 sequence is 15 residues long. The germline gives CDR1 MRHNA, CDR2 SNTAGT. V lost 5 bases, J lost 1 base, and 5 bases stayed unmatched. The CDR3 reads CASSLGTGGTDTQYF. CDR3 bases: TGTGCCAGCAGTTTGGGGACAGGCGGCACAGATACGCAGTATTTT.

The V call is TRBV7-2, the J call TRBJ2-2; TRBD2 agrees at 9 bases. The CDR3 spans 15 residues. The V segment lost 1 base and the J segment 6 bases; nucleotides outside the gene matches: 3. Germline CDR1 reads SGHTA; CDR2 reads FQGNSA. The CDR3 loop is CASSLEGTSPGELFF. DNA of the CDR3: TGTGCCAGCAGCTTAGAAGGGACTAGCCCCGGGGAGCTGTTTTTT.

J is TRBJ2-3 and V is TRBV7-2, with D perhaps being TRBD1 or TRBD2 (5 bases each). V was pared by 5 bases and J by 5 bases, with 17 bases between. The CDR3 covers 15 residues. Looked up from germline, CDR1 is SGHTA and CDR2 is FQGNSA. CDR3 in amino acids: CASSVSMGRVDTQYF. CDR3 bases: TGTGCCAGCAGCGTTAGTATGGGGCGGGTAGATACGCAGTATTTT.

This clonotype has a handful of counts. The CDR3 is CSVDQGARYGYTF. The CDR3 DNA reads as TGCAGCGTAGACCAGGGGGCGCGGTACGGCTACACCTTC. The rearrangement joins TRBV29-1 to TRBJ1-2; TRBD1 aligns across 8 bases. Germline CDR1 reads SQVTM; CDR2 reads ANQGSEA. The CDR3 spans 13 residues. The J segment lost 8 bases and the V segment lost 6 bases, leaving 11 bases of the junction unmatched.

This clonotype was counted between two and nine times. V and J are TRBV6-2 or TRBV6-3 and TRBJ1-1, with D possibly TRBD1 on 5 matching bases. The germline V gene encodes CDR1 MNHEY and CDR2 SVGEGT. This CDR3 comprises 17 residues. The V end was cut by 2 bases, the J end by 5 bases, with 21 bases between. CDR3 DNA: TGTGCCAGCAGTTACGGCGAACCGTTTAAAGGGGATACTGAAGCTTTCTTT. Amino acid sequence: CASSYGEPFKGDTEAFF.

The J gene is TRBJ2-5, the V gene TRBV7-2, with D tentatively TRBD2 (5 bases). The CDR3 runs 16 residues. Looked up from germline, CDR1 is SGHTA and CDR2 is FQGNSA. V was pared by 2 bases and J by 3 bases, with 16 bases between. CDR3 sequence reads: CASSLSREASKETQYF. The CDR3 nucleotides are TGTGCCAGCAGCTTATCGAGGGAAGCGTCTAAAGAGACCCAGTACTTC.

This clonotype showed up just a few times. DNA of the CDR3: TGTGCCACCAGCAGAGATCTAGGAGGGCCCCGTTCTTCAGATACGCAGTATTTT. Protein sequence: CATSRDLGGPRSSDTQYF. The chain uses TRBV15 and TRBJ2-3, with a tentative D call TRBD2 (6 bases). Per germline, CDR1 LNHNV and CDR2 YYDKDF (reference sequence). There are 18 residues in the CDR3. Trimming took off 0 bases at V and 4 bases at J, with 20 bases between the two ends.

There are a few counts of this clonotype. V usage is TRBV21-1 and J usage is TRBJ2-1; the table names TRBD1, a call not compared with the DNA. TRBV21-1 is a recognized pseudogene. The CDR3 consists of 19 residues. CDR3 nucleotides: TGTGCCAGCAGCGCCCCCCGGACAGGGTTACCAGATAAGTCCAATGAGCAGTTCTTC. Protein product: CASSAPRTGLPDKSNEQFF.

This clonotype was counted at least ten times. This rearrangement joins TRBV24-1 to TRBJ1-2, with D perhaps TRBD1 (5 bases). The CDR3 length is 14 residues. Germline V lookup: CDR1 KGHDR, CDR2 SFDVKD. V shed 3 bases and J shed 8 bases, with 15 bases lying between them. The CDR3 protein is CATSDAQGFGGYTF. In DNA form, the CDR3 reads TGTGCCACCAGTGATGCGCAGGGATTTGGAGGCTACACCTTC.

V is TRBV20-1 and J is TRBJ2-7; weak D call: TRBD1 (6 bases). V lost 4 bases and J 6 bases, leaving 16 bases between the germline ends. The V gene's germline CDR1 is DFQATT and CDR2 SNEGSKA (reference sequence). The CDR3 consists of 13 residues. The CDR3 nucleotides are TGCAGTGCTACCCCAAGACAGGTAGCCGAGCAGTACTTC. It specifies CSATPRQVAEQYF.

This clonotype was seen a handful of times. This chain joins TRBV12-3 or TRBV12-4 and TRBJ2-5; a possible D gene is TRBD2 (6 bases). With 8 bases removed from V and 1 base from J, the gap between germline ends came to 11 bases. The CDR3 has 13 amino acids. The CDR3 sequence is CASGPGSQETQYF. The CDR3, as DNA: TGTGCCAGCGGACCCGGGAGCCAAGAGACCCAGTACTTC.

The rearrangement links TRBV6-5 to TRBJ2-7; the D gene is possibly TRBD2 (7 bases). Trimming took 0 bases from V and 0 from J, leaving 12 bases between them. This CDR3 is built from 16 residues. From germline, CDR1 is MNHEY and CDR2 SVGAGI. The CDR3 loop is CASSYSWGGASYEQYF. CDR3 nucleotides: TGTGCCAGCAGTTACTCATGGGGGGGCGCCTCCTACGAGCAGTACTTC.

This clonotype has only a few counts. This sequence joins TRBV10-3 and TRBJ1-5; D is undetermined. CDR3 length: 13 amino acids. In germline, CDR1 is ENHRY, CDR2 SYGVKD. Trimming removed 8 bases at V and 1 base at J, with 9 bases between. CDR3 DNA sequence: TGTGCCATCCGGGAGGAAAGCAATCAGCCCCAGCATTTT. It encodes CAIREESNQPQHF.